Listed below are T cell receptor beta chains from one sample, sequenced in a study of OX40 agonist ivuxolimab in advanced cancers. Only in-frame clones appear in the TCRdb table, and some are missing; sequencing was by immunoSEQ multiplex PCR. The table records 85,000 to 130,000 clones, 90% of them present only once. Sequencing used CD4+ or CD8+ T cells sorted from blood, obtained in a trial of the OX40 agonist ivuxolimab. These TCRs come from an adult with an advanced solid tumor such as melanoma, head and neck, liver or kidney cancer. Each CDR3 is given with its conserved first and last residue. A D gene is named only where the DNA matches it firmly. Not every row has a clone size; where given, it reads once, few, many or a size class.

D: .
J: TRBJ2-7
V: TRBV15
size: .
CDR3: CATSRVRSEWQYF
DNA: TGTGCCACCAGCAGAGTTCGCTCCGAGTGGCAGTACTTC

D: .
J: TRBJ2-5
V: TRBV7-3
size: .
CDR3: CASSLSSSRQETQYF
DNA: TGTGCCAGCAGCTTAAGCTCCTCCCGGCAAGAGACCCAGTACTTC

D: .
J: TRBJ1-1
V: TRBV9
size: .
CDR3: CASSVIGNTEAFF
DNA: TGTGCCAGCAGCGTTATAGGGAACACTGAAGCTTTCTTT

D: .
J: TRBJ1-4
V: TRBV4-1
size: few
CDR3: CASSVGPGRVNEKLFF
DNA: TGCGCCAGCAGCGTAGGTCCTGGGCGGGTGAATGAAAAACTGTTTTTT

D: .
J: TRBJ1-5
V: TRBV29-1
size: .
CDR3: CSVGGGASNQPQHF
DNA: TGCAGCGTTGGTGGAGGGGCCAGCAATCAGCCCCAGCATTTT

D: .
J: TRBJ2-3
V: TRBV4-1
size: .
CDR3: CASSLSGPYTDTQYF
DNA: TGCGCCAGCAGCCTGAGCGGGCCGTACACAGATACGCAGTATTTT

D: .
J: TRBJ2-3
V: TRBV7-2
size: .
CDR3: CASSAQATSTDTQYF
DNA: TGTGCCAGCAGCGCACAGGCGACTAGCACAGATACGCAGTATTTT

D: TRBD2
J: TRBJ2-2
V: TRBV7-9
size: .
CDR3: CASSPGGGAGELFF
DNA: TGTGCCAGCAGCCCCGGGGGGGGCGCCGGGGAGCTGTTTTTT

D: .
J: TRBJ2-5
V: TRBV4-3
size: once
CDR3: CASSQDAGTETQYF
DNA: TGCGCCAGCAGCCAAGATGCCGGGACGGAGACCCAGTACTTC

D: TRBD2
J: TRBJ2-7
V: TRBV7-2
size: .
CDR3: CASSPMGGPYEQYF
DNA: TGTGCCAGCAGCCCTATGGGAGGGCCGTACGAGCAGTACTTC